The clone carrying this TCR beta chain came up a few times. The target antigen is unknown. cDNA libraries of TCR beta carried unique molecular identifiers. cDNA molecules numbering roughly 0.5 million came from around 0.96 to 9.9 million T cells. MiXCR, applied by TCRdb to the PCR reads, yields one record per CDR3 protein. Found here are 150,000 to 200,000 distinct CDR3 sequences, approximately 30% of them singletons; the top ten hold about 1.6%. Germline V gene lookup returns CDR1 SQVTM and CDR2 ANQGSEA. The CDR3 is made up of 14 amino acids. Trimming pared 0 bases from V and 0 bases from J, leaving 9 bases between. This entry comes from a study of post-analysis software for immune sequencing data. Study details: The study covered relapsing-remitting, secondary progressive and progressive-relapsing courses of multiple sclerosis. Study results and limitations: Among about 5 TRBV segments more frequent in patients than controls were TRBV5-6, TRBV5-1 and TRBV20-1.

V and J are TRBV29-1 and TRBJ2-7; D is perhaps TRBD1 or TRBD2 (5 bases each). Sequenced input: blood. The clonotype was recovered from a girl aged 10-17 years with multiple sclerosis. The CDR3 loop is CSVEDVGTSYEQYF. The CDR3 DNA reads TGCAGCGTTGAAGATGTAGGGACCTCCTACGAGCAGTACTTC.